The 18 T cell receptor beta chains below were found in one sample sequenced in a study of shared clonotypes between healthy human individuals (dated by TCRdb to about 2020). Library preparation employed the immunoSEQ multiplex PCR assay. As stored in TCRdb, this immuneACCESS dataset retains in-frame rearrangements with V and J assigned. A fraction of the clones does not appear; measured against another copy, unresolved V genes explain less than half of the discrepancy, and the remainder lacks a known reason. Here the sample has about 730,000 clones; roughly 72% occur a single time. Under 2% of the sample is held by the ten biggest clonotypes. The sequencing sample was made of memory CD4+ T cells sorted from blood. The cell subset or site label here, explained by the study, means: CD45RA-negative fraction. The receptors derive from a woman aged 25 to 45 in good health.

The chain couples TRBV10-3 to TRBJ2-7; D not resolved. Germline CDR1 reads ENHRY; CDR2 reads SYGVKD. This CDR3 has 11 residues. V gave up 5 bases and J gave up 6 bases, with 8 bases separating them. This CDR3 reads CAISSMGEQYF. The CDR3 bases are TGTGCCATCAGTTCAATGGGCGAGCAGTACTTC.

The rearrangement joins TRBV27 to TRBJ2-2, with 7 bases aligning to TRBD1. The V and J ends lost 6 bases and 6 bases, in that order; junction bases with no gene match: 10. This CDR3 is built from 15 residues. Per germline, CDR1 MNHEY and CDR2 SMNVEV (reference sequence). As DNA, the CDR3 is TGTGCCAGCAGACTCGGACAGGCACCCGCCGGGGAGCTGTTTTTT. Translating gives CASRLGQAPAGELFF.

The chain employs TRBV25-1 and TRBJ2-3; D is perhaps TRBD2 (5 bases). With 6 bases removed from V and 2 bases from J, the gap between germline ends came to 9 bases. The CDR3 loop spans 13 amino acids. Germline CDR1 reads MGHDK; CDR2 reads SYGVNS. CDR3 bases: TGTGCCAGCAGCCCTGGACTCACAGATACGCAGTATTTT. As protein: CASSPGLTDTQYF. The full variable domain, in which reference TRBV25-1 and TRBJ2-3 provide the parts outside the CDR3, is EADIYQTPRYLVIGTGKKITLECSQTMGHDKMYWYQQDPGMELHLIHYSYGVNSTEKGDLSSESTVSRIRTEHFPLTLESARPSHTSQYLCASSPGLTDTQYFGPGTRLTVL.

The rearrangement uses TRBV2 and TRBJ1-2; 9 bases align to TRBD1. Germline V CDR1 and CDR2: SNHLY, FYNNEI. Trimming at V came to 4 bases and at J to 7 bases, leaving 7 bases not matched to a gene. This CDR3 contains 14 residues. The CDR3 here is CASSGSGTGTGYTF. CDR3 DNA sequence: TGTGCCAGCAGTGGCTCCGGGACAGGGACTGGCTACACCTTC.

The chain links TRBV2 to TRBJ1-5; possibly TRBD1 for D (6 bases). The CDR3 is made up of 14 amino acids. Trimming removed 4 bases from V and 5 bases from J, with 12 bases in between. Germline CDR1 reads SNHLY; CDR2 reads FYNNEI. The CDR3 sequence: CASSGRGNYQPQHF. CDR3 DNA: TGTGCCAGCAGTGGCAGGGGAAACTATCAGCCCCAGCATTTT.

The chain recombines TRBV9 with TRBJ2-3, with TRBD2 as a possible D gene (6 bases). In germline, CDR1 is SGDLS, CDR2 YYNGEE. V was trimmed by 2 bases and J by 2 bases, leaving 12 bases between them. This CDR3 region has 15 residues. CDR3 region: CASSVYGTYTDTQYF. Here the CDR3 DNA reads TGTGCCAGCAGCGTCTACGGGACTTACACAGATACGCAGTATTTT.

The table lists this clone with many counts. The identical CDR3 is also encoded by other nucleotide sequences in the sample. The rearrangement uses TRBV5-1 and TRBJ2-1, with 13 bases aligning to TRBD2. Trimming cost V 3 bases and J 6 bases; bases outside gene matches: 3. The CDR3 sequence is 15 residues long. Germline V gene data show CDR1 as SGHRS and CDR2 as YFSETQ. This CDR3 reads CASSSGLAGTNEQFF. The CDR3, as DNA: TGCGCCAGCAGCTCGGGACTAGCGGGAACCAATGAGCAGTTCTTC.

J is TRBJ1-2 and V is TRBV28; TRBD1 matches 8 bases. The CDR3 length is 16 residues. Germline V gene sequence: CDR1 MDHEN, CDR2 SYDVKM. Germline trimming cut 4 bases from V and 4 bases from J; bases unmatched to any gene: 11. The DNA of the CDR3 is TGTGCCAGCAGTTCGACTATTCCCGGACAGGGCTATGGCTACACCTTC. Translation gives CASSSTIPGQGYGYTF.

The V and J genes are TRBV30 and TRBJ2-5; tentative D call: TRBD1 (6 bases). Germline CDR1 GTSNPN, CDR2 SVGIG (reference sequence). V shed 3 bases and J shed 0 bases, with 17 bases lying between them. The CDR3 runs to 16 residues. In nucleotides, the CDR3 is TGTGCCTGGAGGACAGGCCAAATACCTAACCAAGAGACCCAGTACTTC. Residues: CAWRTGQIPNQETQYF.

J is TRBJ2-3 and V is TRBV13, with 10 positions matching TRBD2. Per the germline V gene, CDR1 is PRHDT and CDR2 is FYEKMQ (reference sequence). The CDR3 spans 14 residues. V lost 7 bases and J lost 3; bases outside the gene matches: 4. The CDR3 reads CASTSGSWTDTQYF. The CDR3 nucleotides are TGTGCCAGCACTAGCGGGAGTTGGACAGATACGCAGTATTTT.

Ten or more counts support this clone. The CDR3 DNA is TGTGCCACCAGCAGAGCGGTAGCGGGAGCTGGTCGGGAGACCCAGTACTTC. Its protein product is CATSRAVAGAGRETQYF. The chain couples TRBV15 to TRBJ2-5, with TRBD2 matching over 9 bases. CDR1 is LNHNV and CDR2 is YYDKDF in the germline V gene (reference sequence). Unmatched junction bases numbered 11, after V lost 1 base and J lost 5 bases. The CDR3 sequence is 17 residues long.

This chain links TRBV5-6 with TRBJ2-3; 9 nucleotides match TRBD1. The CDR3 totals 15 residues. From germline, CDR1 is SGHDT and CDR2 YYEEEE. Losses at the gene ends were 5 bases for V and 5 bases for J; bases not matched to a gene: 9. The CDR3 is CASSFGTGNGDTQYF. In DNA, the CDR3 is TGTGCCAGCAGTTTCGGGACAGGGAACGGAGATACGCAGTATTTT.

This clone has more than one count but fewer than ten. J is TRBJ2-3 and V is TRBV19, with TRBD1 identical over 11 bases. Germline V gene lookup returns CDR1 LNHDA and CDR2 SQIVND (reference sequence). Losses at the gene ends were 6 bases for V and 4 bases for J; bases not matched to a gene: 9. The length of the CDR3 is 16 residues. The CDR3 coding sequence is TGTGCCAGTAGGCGGACAGGGGGCCAGTTGGCAGATACGCAGTATTTT. Its protein is CASRRTGGQLADTQYF.

This rearrangement joins TRBV27 to TRBJ2-3, with D tentatively TRBD2 (5 bases). Germline V gene sequence: CDR1 MNHEY, CDR2 SMNVEV (reference sequence). The V end was cut by 3 bases, the J end by 6 bases, with 16 bases between. This CDR3 has 15 residues. For the CDR3, the DNA is TGTGCCAGCAGTTTCCGACCTACTGGAGGCGATACGCAGTATTTT. It translates to CASSFRPTGGDTQYF.

The chain carries TRBV4-2 and TRBJ2-7; D remains ambiguous. CDR3 length: 12 residues. Trimming left V 4 bases short and J 7 bases short, with 11 bases between. CDR1 and CDR2 from the germline V gene are LGHNA and YNFKEQ. The CDR3 spells CASSPYIEEQYF. Here the CDR3 DNA reads TGTGCCAGCAGCCCCTACATTGAGGAGCAGTACTTC.

This chain joins TRBV11-2 and TRBJ2-5; D remains ambiguous. Germline V gives CDR1 SGHAT, CDR2 FQNNGV. This CDR3 region has 12 residues. V lost 2 bases, J lost 5 bases, and 6 bases lay in between. The CDR3 is CASSLFGETQYF. The CDR3 bases are TGTGCCAGCAGCTTATTTGGGGAGACCCAGTACTTC.

The V and J genes are TRBV7-2 and TRBJ2-1; D call uncertain. This CDR3 has 15 residues. Germline V gives CDR1 SGHTA, CDR2 FQGNSA. Trimming shortened V by 2 bases and J by 4 bases, and 12 bases separated the two germline ends. The CDR3 here is CASSLFLAGYNEQFF. CDR3 sequence (DNA): TGTGCCAGCAGCTTATTTTTGGCTGGTTACAATGAGCAGTTCTTC. Combining the CDR3 with reference TRBV7-2 and TRBJ2-1 gives the whole variable domain GAGVSQSPSNKVTEKGKDVELRCDPISGHTALYWYRQSLGQGLEFLIYFQGNSAPDKSGLPSDRFSAERTGGSVSTLTIQRTQQEDSAVYLCASSLFLAGYNEQFFGPGTRLTVL.

This clone came up a few times. The chain uses TRBV18 and TRBJ2-2; 12 bases line up with TRBD2. Unmatched junction bases numbered 7, after V lost 5 bases and J lost 6 bases. In germline, CDR1 is KGHSH, CDR2 LQKENI. This CDR3 comprises 16 residues. The CDR3, as DNA: TGTGCCAGCTCAACGACTAGCGGGAGTCGTCCCGGGGAGCTGTTTTTT. Protein product: CASSTTSGSRPGELFF. Together with reference TRBV18 and TRBJ2-2, the CDR3 gives the full variable domain: NAGVMQNPRHLVRRRGQEARLRCSPMKGHSHVYWYRQLPEEGLKFMVYLQKENIIDESGMPKERFSAEFPKEGPSILRIQQVVRGDSAAYFCASSTTSGSRPGELFFGEGSRLTVL.